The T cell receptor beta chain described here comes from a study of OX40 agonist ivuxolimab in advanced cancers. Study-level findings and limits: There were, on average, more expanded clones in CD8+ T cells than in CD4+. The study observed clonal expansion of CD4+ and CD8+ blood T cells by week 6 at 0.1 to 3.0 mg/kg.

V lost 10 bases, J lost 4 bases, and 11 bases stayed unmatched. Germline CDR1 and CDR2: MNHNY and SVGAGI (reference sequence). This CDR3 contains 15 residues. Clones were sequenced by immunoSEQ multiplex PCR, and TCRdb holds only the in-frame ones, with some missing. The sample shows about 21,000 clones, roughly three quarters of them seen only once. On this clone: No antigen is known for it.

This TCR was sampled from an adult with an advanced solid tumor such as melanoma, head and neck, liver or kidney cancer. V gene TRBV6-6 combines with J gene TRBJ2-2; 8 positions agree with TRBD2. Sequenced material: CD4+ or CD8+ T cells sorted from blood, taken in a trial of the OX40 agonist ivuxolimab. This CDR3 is CATSPGGGRTGELFF. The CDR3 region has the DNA TGTGCCACTTCCCCGGGGGGGGGCCGCACCGGGGAGCTGTTTTTT.